The 32 T cell receptor beta chains presented below share a single source sample, sequenced in a study of early T cells in non-severe SARS-CoV-2 infection. Each CDR3 protein gets one entry after TCRdb re-called the 5' RACE reads with MiXCR. This table has approximately 56,000 distinct CDR3 sequences, 8% to 13% appearing once. Sequenced material: whole blood. The origin of the receptors is an adult who was a healthcare worker with PCR-confirmed SARS-CoV-2 infection or an uninfected control (not recorded which).

This clonotype was counted only a few times. This rearrangement joins TRBV6-2 or TRBV6-3 to TRBJ1-1; D unresolved. V dropped 3 bases and J dropped 0 bases, with 5 bases sitting between them. CDR1 is MNHEY, CDR2 SVGEGT, per germline. The CDR3 sequence is 13 residues long. CDR3 nucleotide sequence: TGTGCCAGCAGTTATCCCCTGAACACTGAAGCTTTCTTT. Protein: CASSYPLNTEAFF.

V usage is TRBV9 and J usage is TRBJ2-3; no reliable D call. Looked up from germline, CDR1 is SGDLS and CDR2 is YYNGEE. This CDR3 comprises 17 residues. With 4 bases removed from V and 2 bases from J, the gap between germline ends came to 20 bases. The DNA of the CDR3 is TGTGCCAGCAGCCCCCAGGATTTGGCGCGACCCACAGATACGCAGTATTTT. This gives the protein CASSPQDLARPTDTQYF.

This clonotype was observed at least ten times. The V and J genes are TRBV19 and TRBJ1-4, with D perhaps TRBD1 (6 bases). Germline-derived CDR1 and CDR2 are LNHDA and SQIVND (reference sequence). V was trimmed by 6 bases and J by 10 bases, leaving 21 bases between them. CDR3 size: 15 residues. The CDR3 is CASSPSDGTRGKLFF. In DNA, the CDR3 is TGTGCCAGTAGCCCCTCGGACGGGACAAGGGGAAAACTGTTTTTT.

The chain recombines TRBV28 with TRBJ1-6, with D tentatively TRBD1 (5 bases). CDR1 and CDR2 from the germline V gene are MDHEN and SYDVKM. The germline V and J ends were trimmed by 2 bases and 9 bases, with 5 bases remaining between them. This CDR3 has 12 residues. DNA for the CDR3: TGTGCCAGCAGTTTAGGGGGTTCACCCCTCCACTTT. It is translated as CASSLGGSPLHF.

This clonotype was detected only a few times. The chain carries TRBV18 and TRBJ2-1, with 11 bases that match TRBD2. The CDR3 length is 18 residues. V was clipped by 3 bases and J by 4 bases; unmatched bases: 11. Germline CDR1 is KGHSH and CDR2 is LQKENI. CDR3 sequence reads: CASSPLAGGLPSYNEQFF. The CDR3 DNA is TGTGCCAGCTCACCTCTAGCGGGGGGTCTCCCCTCTTACAATGAGCAGTTCTTC.

This clonotype was seen more than once but under ten times. The chain combines TRBV6-2 or TRBV6-3 with TRBJ2-5; tentatively, D is TRBD2 (6 bases). This CDR3 contains 13 residues. The germline V gene has CDR1 MNHEY and CDR2 SVGEGT. Trimming stripped 7 bases from V and 3 bases from J, with 12 bases between. As DNA, the CDR3 is TGTGCCAGCACCAGGGCGGGAAAAGAGACCCAGTACTTC. It encodes CASTRAGKETQYF.

Worth noting for this clonotype: This clone may be a read error of a much larger clone one base away. This chain uses TRBV3-1 with TRBJ2-7; a weak D match, TRBD1 (5 bases). The germline V gene encodes CDR1 LGHDT and CDR2 YNNKEL (reference sequence). The CDR3 covers 13 residues. The CDR3 protein is CASNQLNRFEQYF. In nucleotides, the CDR3 is TGTGCCAGCAACCAACTCAACAGGTTCGAGCAGTACTTC.

This clonotype was picked up many times. The chain couples TRBV6-2 or TRBV6-3 to TRBJ2-7; TRBD1 matches 7 bases. J was trimmed by 0 bases and V by 5 bases; bases with no gene match: 10. The CDR3 sequence is 16 residues long. CDR1 and CDR2 from the germline V gene are MNHEY and SVGEGT. CDR3 amino acids: CASSRLDRISSYEQYF. CDR3 in DNA: TGTGCCAGCAGTCGCCTGGACAGGATCAGCTCCTACGAGCAGTACTTC.

This chain connects TRBV10-3 to TRBJ2-7, with D possibly matching TRBD2 (6 bases). CDR3 length: 14 residues. Trimming cost V 8 bases and J 5 bases, with 19 bases left between them. The germline V gene has CDR1 ENHRY and CDR2 SYGVKD. The CDR3 loop reads CAIGKAGQLNEQYF. The CDR3, as DNA: TGTGCCATCGGAAAGGCGGGGCAGCTAAACGAGCAGTACTTC.

This clonotype was counted many times. The chain joins TRBV4-1 to TRBJ2-5; tentatively, D is TRBD1 (5 bases). The CDR3 covers 16 residues. The V and J ends lost 0 bases and 5 bases respectively, with 16 bases between them. Germline V gene data show CDR1 as MGHRA and CDR2 as YSYEKL. This chain's CDR3 is CASSQDPRAQWETQYF. The CDR3 region has the DNA TGCGCCAGCAGCCAAGATCCCAGGGCGCAATGGGAGACCCAGTACTTC.

This clonotype was counted ten times or more. V gene TRBV5-4 combines with J gene TRBJ2-6, with D perhaps TRBD1 (5 bases). The V gene lost 4 bases and the J gene lost 4 bases, with 15 bases spanning the gap. The CDR3 totals 16 residues. Germline CDR1 reads SGHNT; CDR2 reads YYREEE (reference sequence). This CDR3 is CASSPGGAIGANVLTF. The CDR3 coding sequence is TGTGCCAGCAGCCCTGGTGGGGCGATCGGGGCCAACGTCCTGACTTTC.

There are a few counts of this clonotype. This chain connects TRBV5-4 to TRBJ1-1; TRBD1 matches 7 bases. Losses at the gene ends were 3 bases for V and 0 bases for J; bases not matched to a gene: 2. This CDR3 comprises 14 residues. Germline values: CDR1 SGHNT, CDR2 YYREEE (reference sequence). The CDR3 DNA reads as TGTGCCAGCAGCTCTACAGGGGTGAACACTGAAGCTTTCTTT. This codes for CASSSTGVNTEAFF.

The chain is built from TRBV19 and TRBJ2-2, with D maybe TRBD1 (6 bases). Per germline, CDR1 LNHDA and CDR2 SQIVND (reference sequence). The CDR3 totals 13 residues. The V and J ends lost 6 bases and 6 bases respectively, with 11 bases between them. The CDR3 protein is CASRQGKAGELFF. The CDR3 coding sequence is TGTGCCAGTAGGCAGGGGAAAGCCGGGGAGCTGTTTTTT.

This clonotype was seen a handful of times. The rearrangement uses TRBV7-3 and TRBJ2-1; 10 bases fit TRBD2. The J segment lost 3 bases and the V segment lost 11 bases, leaving 10 bases of the junction unmatched. This CDR3 spans 15 amino acids. Per the germline V gene, CDR1 is SGHTA and CDR2 is FQGTGA. CDR3 loop: CASGSRTSGYNEQFF. The CDR3 nucleotides read TGTGCCTCCGGTAGCAGGACTAGCGGCTACAATGAGCAGTTCTTC.

This clonotype appeared many times. V is TRBV7-9 and J is TRBJ1-2, with TRBD1 as a possible D gene (5 bases). Trimming took off 2 bases at V and 8 bases at J, with 21 bases between the two ends. The CDR3 is made up of 16 amino acids. Germline V lookup: CDR1 SEHNR, CDR2 FQNEAQ (reference sequence). The CDR3 loop is CASSLLIGDLSHGYTF. The CDR3 coding sequence is TGTGCCAGCAGCTTACTTATTGGGGACCTCTCCCACGGCTACACCTTC.

This clonotype was counted many times. The rearrangement uses TRBV12-3 or TRBV12-4 and TRBJ2-5; a possible D gene is TRBD1 (5 bases). Trimming shortened V by 4 bases and J by 5 bases, and 17 bases separated the two germline ends. The CDR3 has 15 residues. The CDR3 protein is CASSSSRGIGETQYF. Written as DNA, the CDR3 is TGTGCCAGCAGTTCCTCTAGGGGTATCGGGGAGACCCAGTACTTC.

There are many counts of this clonotype. The chain couples TRBV4-2 to TRBJ1-5, with TRBD1 matching 10 bases. Germline CDR1 and CDR2: LGHNA and YNFKEQ. The CDR3 is 15 residues long. V gave up 4 bases and J gave up 4 bases; unmatched junction bases: 4. As DNA, the CDR3 is TGTGCCAGCAGCCCCGGGACAGGGGTGAATCAGCCCCAGCATTTT. Encoded protein: CASSPGTGVNQPQHF.

This clonotype was seen only once. This may come from a read error, since a much larger clone is one base off. The CDR3 DNA sequence: TGTGCCAGCAGCCCTTGGACGGGTTTTGGCAATGAGCAGTTCTTC. Its protein is CASSPWTGFGNEQFF. V is TRBV3-1 and J is TRBJ2-1; no clear D. This CDR3 is 15 amino acids long. CDR1 is LGHDT, CDR2 YNNKEL, per germline (reference sequence). V lost 4 bases to trimming and J lost 6 bases, with 16 bases between them.

The chain employs TRBV28 and TRBJ2-7, with D tentatively TRBD2 (6 bases). Trimming shortened V by 3 bases and J by 1 base, and 19 bases separated the two germline ends. CDR3 length: 17 amino acids. CDR1 and CDR2 (germline): MDHEN, SYDVKM. The CDR3 sequence is CASSLPRGTPSSYEQYF. For the CDR3, the DNA is TGTGCCAGCAGTTTGCCACGGGGGACTCCAAGTTCCTACGAGCAGTACTTC.

This clonotype was picked up many times. The CDR3 here is CASVGGLYETQYF. The CDR3 DNA sequence: TGTGCCAGCGTAGGGGGCCTTTATGAGACCCAGTACTTC. This chain links TRBV12-3 or TRBV12-4 with TRBJ2-5; 7 bases align to TRBD1. V was clipped by 8 bases and J by 5 bases; unmatched bases: 8. The CDR3 loop spans 13 amino acids.

This clonotype was observed at least ten times. This chain connects TRBV11-2 to TRBJ1-1, with D perhaps TRBD1 (5 bases). From germline, CDR1 is SGHAT and CDR2 FQNNGV. This CDR3 comprises 14 residues. V shed 1 base and J shed 2 bases, with 8 bases lying between them. The CDR3 region has the DNA TGTGCCAGCAGCTTAGTTAGGGGAAACACTGAAGCTTTCTTT. It is translated as CASSLVRGNTEAFF.

Details on this clonotype: This clone may be a read error of a much larger clone one base away. The V gene is TRBV28, the J gene TRBJ1-6, with 7 bases identical to TRBD1. Germline-derived CDR1 and CDR2 are MDHEN and SYDVKM. The CDR3 loop spans 15 amino acids. The V gene end was trimmed by 8 bases and the J gene end by 7 bases; junction bases not matched to a gene: 11. CDR3 amino acids: CASGRIGTDNSPLHF. Here the CDR3 DNA reads TGTGCCAGCGGCCGTATCGGGACAGACAATTCACCCCTCCACTTT. The variable domain in full, with the rest retrieved from reference TRBV28 and TRBJ1-6, is DVKVTQSSRYLVKRTGEKVFLECVQDMDHENMFWYRQDPGLGLRLIYFSYDVKMKEKGDIPEGYSVSREKKERFSLILESASTNQTSMYLCASGRIGTDNSPLHFGNGTRLTVT.

This clonotype was detected ten times or more. DNA of the CDR3: TGTGCCAGCAGCCCCCTAGCGGTGAATGAGCAGTTCTTC. Translation: CASSPLAVNEQFF. The gene calls are TRBV7-8 and TRBJ2-1, with 7 bases aligning to TRBD2. The V gene's germline CDR1 is SGHVS and CDR2 FQNEAQ. V lost 5 bases to trimming and J lost 7 bases; unmatched junction nucleotides: 5. The length of the CDR3 is 13 residues.

In its sample, this clonotype was seen a few times. The V gene is TRBV20-1, the J gene TRBJ2-5; tentatively, D is TRBD1 (7 bases). The CDR3 loop spans 14 amino acids. V dropped 0 bases and J dropped 5 bases, with 13 bases sitting between them. Germline assignment: CDR1 DFQATT and CDR2 SNEGSKA (reference sequence). The DNA of the CDR3 is TGCAGTGCTAGAGACCCCCAGGGGGGCGAGACCCAGTACTTC. This gives the protein CSARDPQGGETQYF.

This chain connects TRBV7-9 to TRBJ1-1, with 10 bases that match TRBD1. This CDR3 has 18 amino acids. V lost 4 bases and J lost 4; bases outside the gene matches: 15. The germline V gene has CDR1 SEHNR and CDR2 FQNEAQ (reference sequence). CDR3 sequence reads: CASSSRRGQGFQITEAFF. The CDR3 DNA sequence: TGTGCCAGCAGCTCGCGTAGGGGACAGGGGTTTCAGATCACTGAAGCTTTCTTT.

Note on this clonotype: This sequence may be a read error, since a much larger clone differs from it by one base. The chain carries TRBV7-3 and TRBJ2-2; no definite D call. Looked up from germline, CDR1 is SGHTA and CDR2 is FQGTGA. The length of the CDR3 is 12 residues. V lost 1 base to trimming and J lost 6 bases, with 3 bases between them. The chain's CDR3 is CASSLIPGELFF. DNA for the CDR3: TGTGCCAGCAGCTTAATCCCCGGGGAGCTGTTTTTT.

This clonotype has a count of ten or more. This chain uses TRBV20-1 with TRBJ1-2, with D possibly matching TRBD1 (5 bases). Germline V gene data show CDR1 as DFQATT and CDR2 as SNEGSKA (reference sequence). The CDR3 spans 11 residues. The V and J ends lost 8 bases and 1 base respectively, with 8 bases between them. The CDR3 DNA is TGCAGTTCCGACAGTAACTATGGCTACACCTTC. It specifies CSSDSNYGYTF.

This clonotype was seen repeatedly, ten times or more. The chain's CDR3 is CASRDRGPREKLFF. Written as DNA, the CDR3 is TGTGCCAGCCGGGACAGGGGGCCTCGAGAAAAACTGTTTTTT. This sequence joins TRBV6-2 or TRBV6-3 and TRBJ1-4; TRBD1 agrees at 12 bases. The trim removed 8 bases at V and 8 bases at J, leaving 6 bases unmatched. The CDR3 spans 14 residues. The germline V gene has CDR1 MNHEY and CDR2 SVGEGT.

The V gene is TRBV6-5, the J gene TRBJ2-7; D is ambiguous. The V gene lost 5 bases and the J gene lost 4 bases, with 12 bases spanning the gap. Germline lookup yields CDR1 MNHEY and CDR2 SVGAGI. The length of the CDR3 is 13 residues. This CDR3 reads CASSTTYRYEQYF. Here the CDR3 DNA reads TGTGCCAGCAGTACCACGTACAGATACGAGCAGTACTTC.

This clonotype was detected ten times or more. The genes are TRBV29-1 and TRBJ2-1; D not resolved. V gave up 5 bases and J gave up 2 bases, with 13 bases separating them. Looked up from germline, CDR1 is SQVTM and CDR2 is ANQGSEA. The CDR3 length is 14 residues. The CDR3 sequence: CSVTSDTTYNEQFF. The CDR3 coding sequence is TGCAGCGTTACATCTGACACGACCTACAATGAGCAGTTCTTC.

This clonotype occurred many times. The DNA of the CDR3 is TGTGCCAGCAGGATGGGGTCACAGGGGGGCGGGGAGCTGTTTTTT. Its translation is CASRMGSQGGGELFF. The J gene is TRBJ2-2, the V gene TRBV12-3 or TRBV12-4; 8 bases are shared with TRBD1. V gave up 6 bases and J gave up 7 bases; unmatched junction bases: 10. CDR3 length: 15 residues.

Ten or more counts support this clonotype. The V call is TRBV6-5, the J call TRBJ1-5; TRBD1 matches at 7 bases. This CDR3 has 14 residues. V lost 6 bases and J lost 3; bases outside the gene matches: 5. The germline V gene encodes CDR1 MNHEY and CDR2 SVGAGI. The CDR3 DNA reads as TGTGCCAGCAGACACACAGGGGACAATCAGCCCCAGCATTTT. Encoded protein: CASRHTGDNQPQHF.